Shown below are 8 T cell receptor beta chains from a single sample sequenced in a study of blood T cell repertoires in COVID-19. Repertoires were generated with immunoSEQ multiplex PCR, while TCRdb's copy carries only in-frame clones and drops some. The table includes more than 150,000 clones, roughly 81% detected once. Sample: peripheral blood. The receptors derive from a woman aged 80 or over with COVID-19, enrolled during active disease.

The V gene is TRBV24-1, the J gene TRBJ2-7; unclear D gene. V dropped 7 bases and J dropped 3 bases, with 9 bases sitting between them. CDR1 is KGHDR and CDR2 is SFDVKD in the germline V gene. The CDR3 covers 12 residues. The CDR3 loop reads CATRAENYEQYF. In nucleotides, the CDR3 is TGTGCCACCAGGGCGGAGAACTACGAGCAGTACTTC.

The V call is TRBV5-1, the J call TRBJ2-5; 10 nucleotides align to TRBD2. The CDR3 is 14 amino acids. CDR1 and CDR2 from the germline V gene are SGHRS and YFSETQ. Trimming cost V 2 bases and J 5 bases; bases outside gene matches: 3. The CDR3 nucleotides read TGCGCCAGCAGCTTAACTAGCGGGAAGGAGACCCAGTACTTC. Its protein is CASSLTSGKETQYF.

The V gene is TRBV28, the J gene TRBJ1-2; D unresolved. The CDR3 runs 11 residues. Trimming pared 6 bases from V and 3 bases from J, leaving 5 bases between. Germline CDR1 MDHEN, CDR2 SYDVKM. The CDR3 DNA follows: TGTGCCAGCAGGTCAGACTATGGCTACACCTTC. Translation gives CASRSDYGYTF.

The rearrangement uses TRBV7-8 and TRBJ2-7; 14 positions agree with TRBD2. Germline V CDR1 and CDR2: SGHVS, FQNEAQ. The V gene end was trimmed by 5 bases and the J gene end by 4 bases; junction bases not matched to a gene: 7. The CDR3 consists of 16 residues. CDR3 in DNA: TGTGCCAGCAGCCCGGGGACTAGCGGGAGTCGTTACGAGCAGTACTTC. It specifies CASSPGTSGSRYEQYF.

This CDR3 reads CASSLGQIRNTEAFF. As DNA, the CDR3 is TGTGCCAGCTCACTGGGACAGATAAGGAACACTGAAGCTTTCTTT. This rearrangement joins TRBV18 to TRBJ1-1; 7 bases match TRBD1. CDR1 KGHSH and CDR2 LQKENI come from the germline V gene. V lost 4 bases, J lost 1 base, and 6 bases stayed unmatched. The CDR3 runs to 15 residues. Drawing the rest from reference TRBV18 and TRBJ1-1, the complete variable domain is NAGVMQNPRHLVRRRGQEARLRCSPMKGHSHVYWYRQLPEEGLKFMVYLQKENIIDESGMPKERFSAEFPKEGPSILRIQQVVRGDSAAYFCASSLGQIRNTEAFFGQGTRLTVV.

The genes are TRBV2 and TRBJ1-1; 8 nucleotides match TRBD1. V was clipped by 6 bases and J by 1 base; unmatched bases: 7. The CDR3 has 15 amino acids. CDR1 is SNHLY and CDR2 is FYNNEI in the germline V gene. CDR3 nucleotides: TGTGCCAGCAGAGATCGGACAGGGAGGAACACTGAAGCTTTCTTT. Residues: CASRDRTGRNTEAFF.

The genes are TRBV6-1 and TRBJ1-6; D possibly corresponds to TRBD1 (5 bases). This CDR3 spans 16 amino acids. V dropped 0 bases and J dropped 6 bases, with 12 bases sitting between them. CDR1 MNHNS and CDR2 SASEGT come from the germline V gene. This CDR3 is CASSEAGTWGNSPLHF. CDR3 coding DNA: TGTGCCAGCAGTGAAGCGGGGACTTGGGGTAATTCACCCCTCCACTTT.

This chain connects TRBV6-2 or TRBV6-3 to TRBJ1-4, with D perhaps matching TRBD1 (5 bases). Germline-derived CDR1 and CDR2 are MNHEY and SVGEGT. V shed 4 bases and J shed 10 bases, with 19 bases lying between them. The CDR3 totals 15 residues. The CDR3 reads CASSSRAGPVSKLFF. The CDR3 nucleotides read TGTGCCAGCAGTTCCAGGGCAGGGCCGGTATCAAAACTGTTTTTT.